The 20 T cell receptor beta chains below all came from one sample that was sequenced in a study of beta chain features in type 1 diabetes. Study-wide results and limits: Shorter TCRB CDR3s, moderately but significantly so, marked every one of the four CD4+ subsets in Type 1 diabetes patients.

Expressed TCRB transcripts were sequenced, since all the RNA that had been isolated was reverse transcribed. This table comes from immunoSEQ multiplex PCR, and its TCRdb copy is limited to in-frame clones, with some not included. The table shows roughly 700,000 clones, with roughly 13% occurring only once. No antigens are known for them. The sequencing input was naive CD4+ T cells from blood. The receptors come from a man aged 18 to 35 with type 1 diabetes.

The CDR3: CASSPHIGLTSYEQYF. CDR3 DNA: TGTGCCAGCAGCCCACATATTGGGTTAACCTCCTACGAGCAGTACTTC. The J gene is TRBJ2-7, the V gene TRBV9, with D uncertain. The ends were cut back, 4 bases at V and 0 bases at J, with 17 bases in the middle. The CDR3 is made up of 16 amino acids. The germline CDR1 and CDR2 sequences are SGDLS and YYNGEE.

The gene calls are TRBV6-5 and TRBJ2-3, with TRBD1 identical over 9 bases. The trim removed 6 bases at V and 1 base at J, leaving 5 bases unmatched. Looked up from germline, CDR1 is MNHEY and CDR2 is SVGAGI. The CDR3 is 15 amino acids. CDR3 loop: CASSIQGAGTDTQYF. The CDR3 DNA follows: TGTGCCAGCAGCATACAGGGGGCAGGCACAGATACGCAGTATTTT.

CDR3 nucleotides: TGTGCCAGCAGCTTAGACGGGAGCTCCTACAATGAGCAGTTCTTC. It yields the protein CASSLDGSSYNEQFF. The J gene is TRBJ2-1, the V gene TRBV11-3; a weak D match, TRBD2 (6 bases). The V end lost 0 bases, the J end lost 0 bases, and 6 bases lay between the germline ends. Germline CDR1 SGHNT, CDR2 YENEEA. The CDR3 consists of 15 residues.

This clone showed up just a few times. The V call is TRBV9, the J call TRBJ1-1; D perhaps matches TRBD1 (5 bases). The CDR3 consists of 16 residues. V dropped 2 bases and J dropped 0 bases, with 14 bases sitting between them. Per the germline V gene, CDR1 is SGDLS and CDR2 is YYNGEE. CDR3 coding DNA: TGTGCCAGCAGCGTCGGTGGGACCTCTATGAACACTGAAGCTTTCTTT. Encoded protein: CASSVGGTSMNTEAFF.

In its sample, this clone was seen a few times. The genes are TRBV28 and TRBJ1-1; D is perhaps TRBD1 (5 bases). V was clipped by 8 bases and J by 2 bases, with 15 bases between them. Germline CDR1 and CDR2: MDHEN and SYDVKM. CDR3 length equals 14 residues. CDR3 region: CASGPTGLNTEAFF. As DNA, the CDR3 is TGTGCCAGCGGTCCCACGGGACTTAACACTGAAGCTTTCTTT.

The chain has TRBV10-2 and TRBJ1-1, with TRBD1 matching over 8 bases. CDR3 length: 17 amino acids. CDR1 WSHSY and CDR2 SAAADI come from the germline V gene. Trimming at V came to 3 bases and at J to 4 bases, leaving 13 bases not matched to a gene. The CDR3 loop reads CASSDRQGFGGGTEAFF. The CDR3 bases are TGCGCCAGCAGTGATAGACAGGGGTTTGGGGGTGGCACTGAAGCTTTCTTT.

The CDR3 DNA follows: TGTGCCTGGAGAGGGACAGGGGAGTTTTTTCGCTACACCTTC. Translated, it gives CAWRGTGEFFRYTF. V and J are TRBV30 and TRBJ1-2; 10 positions agree with TRBD1. The length of the CDR3 is 14 residues. The germline CDR1 and CDR2 sequences are GTSNPN and SVGIG (reference sequence). V was pared by 3 bases and J by 9 bases, with 10 bases of the junction left unmatched.

This clone came up a few times. The rearrangement links TRBV7-2 to TRBJ1-4; D is undetermined. V was shortened by 5 bases and J by 10 bases, with 11 bases between the two germline ends. This CDR3 is 12 amino acids long. From germline, CDR1 is SGHTA and CDR2 FQGNSA. CDR3 in amino acids: CASSPSSGKLFF. The CDR3 bases are TGTGCCAGCAGCCCCTCTTCCGGAAAACTGTTTTTT.

The chain uses TRBV18 and TRBJ2-5, with TRBD2 matching over 9 bases. Per the germline V gene, CDR1 is KGHSH and CDR2 is LQKENI. This CDR3 contains 17 residues. V lost 2 bases to trimming and J lost 3 bases; unmatched junction nucleotides: 10. The CDR3 DNA reads TGTGCCAGCTCACCAGAAGTCGCACGGACTAGCGAAGAGACCCAGTACTTC. Translated: CASSPEVARTSEETQYF.

V and J are TRBV30 and TRBJ1-2; D possibly corresponds to TRBD1 (6 bases). Germline CDR1 is GTSNPN and CDR2 is SVGIG (reference sequence). The CDR3 covers 12 residues. This CDR3 is CAHNTGYYGYTF. The CDR3 coding sequence is TGTGCTCATAATACAGGGTACTATGGCTACACCTTC.

The chain links TRBV10-3 to TRBJ2-7, with TRBD2 matching 10 bases. CDR3 size: 14 residues. The J segment lost 5 bases and the V segment lost 11 bases, leaving 12 bases of the junction unmatched. Germline V CDR1 and CDR2: ENHRY, SYGVKD. The CDR3 loop is CAAQQTAGGHEQYF. In DNA form, the CDR3 reads TGTGCCGCCCAACAGACAGCGGGGGGGCACGAGCAGTACTTC.

The rearrangement uses TRBV20-1 and TRBJ2-1; D uncertain. Germline V gives CDR1 DFQATT, CDR2 SNEGSKA (reference sequence). The V gene lost 5 bases and the J gene lost 3 bases, with 5 bases spanning the gap. This CDR3 is built from 11 residues. The CDR3 DNA reads as TGCAGTGCTTGGGACTACAATGAGCAGTTCTTC. As protein: CSAWDYNEQFF.

This rearrangement joins TRBV27 to TRBJ2-1; D assignment may be TRBD1 or TRBD2 (5 bases each). Trimming removed 2 bases from V and 4 bases from J, with 9 bases in between. The CDR3 loop spans 14 amino acids. CDR1 is MNHEY, CDR2 SMNVEV, per germline (reference sequence). The CDR3 region is CASSLTRGYNEQFF. Written as DNA, the CDR3 is TGTGCCAGCAGTTTAACTAGGGGATACAATGAGCAGTTCTTC.

This clone was counted only a few times. The chain employs TRBV28 and TRBJ1-6; possibly TRBD1 for D (5 bases). V was cut by 10 bases and J by 6 bases, with 13 bases left in between. The CDR3 has 13 residues. Germline CDR1 MDHEN, CDR2 SYDVKM. CDR3 residues: CANQGSGNSPLHF. DNA of the CDR3: TGTGCCAACCAGGGAAGCGGTAATTCACCCCTCCACTTT.

The chain is built from TRBV7-7 and TRBJ2-5; D might be TRBD1 or TRBD2, each matching 6 bases. V gave up 1 base and J gave up 4 bases, with 16 bases separating them. Germline V CDR1 and CDR2: SSHAT, FNYEAQ (reference sequence). The CDR3 extends over 16 amino acids. The CDR3 region is CASSLGLAWGRETQYF. For the CDR3, the DNA is TGTGCCAGCAGCTTAGGGCTAGCGTGGGGGCGAGAGACCCAGTACTTC.

This chain links TRBV25-1 with TRBJ2-1; D is unresolved. The CDR3 consists of 15 residues. CDR1 is MGHDK and CDR2 is SYGVNS in the germline V gene. The V and J ends lost 5 bases and 0 bases respectively, with 11 bases between them. The CDR3 bases are TGTGCCAGCAGTTCCACGATGAGCTCCTACAATGAGCAGTTCTTC. Its translation: CASSSTMSSYNEQFF.

This clone came up a few times. CDR3 in DNA: TGTGCCAGCAGACGGACTGCTTCGGAGACCCAGTACTTC. Its protein is CASRRTASETQYF. The chain carries TRBV11-2 and TRBJ2-5; D possibly corresponds to TRBD2 (5 bases). V was trimmed by 6 bases and J by 5 bases, leaving 13 bases between them. The CDR3 spans 13 residues. Germline CDR1 reads SGHAT; CDR2 reads FQNNGV.

This chain connects TRBV7-8 to TRBJ2-3, with TRBD2 as a possible D gene (5 bases). The CDR3 extends over 14 amino acids. V shed 8 bases and J shed 4 bases, with 16 bases lying between them. The germline V gene has CDR1 SGHVS and CDR2 FQNEAQ. The CDR3 here is CASGSDWSADTQYF. In DNA, the CDR3 is TGTGCCAGCGGGAGCGATTGGTCCGCAGATACGCAGTATTTT.

The table lists this clone with a few counts. The chain combines TRBV4-1 with TRBJ2-6; D ambiguous. Trimming pared 1 base from V and 2 bases from J, leaving 3 bases between. The CDR3 has 14 amino acids. Germline CDR1 MGHRA, CDR2 YSYEKL. CDR3 in DNA: TGCGCCAGCAGCCAAGGGACTGGGGCCAACGTCCTGACTTTC. It specifies CASSQGTGANVLTF.

V usage is TRBV23-1 and J usage is TRBJ1-2; D unclear. TRBV23-1 is given ORF status, its function remaining uncertain. V was cut by 11 bases and J by 4 bases, with 20 bases left in between. The CDR3 is made up of 14 amino acids. The CDR3 loop reads CASPDLLLGYGYTF. The CDR3 bases are TGCGCCTCCCCGGACCTACTCCTGGGCTATGGCTACACCTTC.